The clone carrying this TCR beta chain was observed at least ten times. What it binds is unknown. The CDR3 regions of TCR beta were amplified from RNA transcripts. A set of HTBI primers served as the primers for a first-round RT-PCR of the TCR CDR3. TCRdb redid the calling of the multiplex PCR reads with MiXCR, one entry per CDR3 protein. The data contain 280,000 or so distinct CDR3 sequences, 20% to 30% of them singletons. The study excluded patients with uncontrolled infection, other autoimmune disease, pregnancy or lactation. At first hyperthyroidism diagnosis, before any ophthalmopathy symptoms, the blood sample was collected. This entry is derived from a study of T cells in Graves' hyperthyroidism and ophthalmopathy. Regarding the study as a whole: Most clonotypes expanded in thyroid above 0.001 were likewise present in blood.

V lost 3 bases, J lost 2 bases, and 6 bases stayed unmatched. The CDR3 is 14 amino acids. CDR1 is DFQATT, CDR2 SNEGSKA, per germline (reference sequence). This sequence originates from a man in his forties with Graves' hyperthyroidism that later progressed to Graves' ophthalmopathy. Sequences were obtained from blood. The chain has TRBV20-1 and TRBJ2-5, with 7 bases matching TRBD2. In DNA form, the CDR3 reads TGCAGTGCTAGTGCACCTAGCGGACAAGAGACCCAGTACTTC. Its translation: CSASAPSGQETQYF.